These T cell receptor beta chains were read from a single sample in a study of blood T cell repertoires in COVID-19. Sequencing was performed with immunoSEQ multiplex PCR; in TCRdb, only in-frame clones are kept and a portion is missing. The top ten hold 12% of the sample, which has roughly 290,000 clones, about 89% seen once. Specimen: peripheral blood. These receptors were collected from a woman aged 55-70 years with acute or convalescent COVID-19. CDR3s include the opening cysteine and the closing phenylalanine or tryptophan. Each record gives: D gene, J gene, V gene, clone size, CDR3 protein, CDR3 DNA. A D gene is named only where the DNA matches it firmly. For some rows the clone size is stated as once, few or many, or as a class when expanded; others skip it.

D: TRBD1
J: TRBJ1-2
V: TRBV5-1
size: NA
CDR3: CASSSNRGPNYGYTF
DNA: TGCGCCAGCAGCTCTAACAGGGGGCCAAACTATGGCTACACCTTC

D: NA
J: TRBJ1-4
V: TRBV7-6
size: NA
CDR3: CASSPIQEPLKKLFF
DNA: TGTGCCAGCAGTCCGATACAGGAGCCCTTAAAAAAACTGTTTTTT

D: TRBD1
J: TRBJ1-2
V: TRBV7-9
size: NA
CDR3: CASSLDGTEHGYTF
DNA: TGTGCCAGCAGCCTGGATGGGACAGAACATGGCTACACCTTC

D: NA
J: TRBJ1-5
V: TRBV2
size: NA
CDR3: CASSEGGPRSPQHF
DNA: TGTGCCAGCAGTGAAGGAGGGCCTCGTTCCCCCCAGCATTTT

D: NA
J: TRBJ2-7
V: TRBV4-3
size: NA
CDR3: CASSQELVASYEQYF
DNA: TGCGCCAGCAGCCAAGAATTAGTCGCCTCCTACGAGCAGTACTTC

D: NA
J: TRBJ1-1
V: TRBV18
size: NA
CDR3: CASSPGRQNTEAFF
DNA: TGTGCCAGCTCACCAGGAAGACAAAACACTGAAGCTTTCTTT

D: NA
J: TRBJ2-7
V: TRBV14
size: NA
CDR3: CASSQDWRNEQYF
DNA: TGTGCCAGCAGCCAAGATTGGCGGAACGAGCAGTACTTC

D: NA
J: TRBJ2-1
V: TRBV19
size: NA
CDR3: CATLGGAAGEYNEQFF
DNA: TGTGCCACCCTAGGGGGTGCGGCGGGGGAGTACAATGAGCAGTTCTTC

D: TRBD2
J: TRBJ2-3
V: TRBV4-1
size: NA
CDR3: CASSQVVAGSSTDTQYF
DNA: TGCGCCAGCAGCCAAGTGGTAGCGGGGAGTAGCACAGATACGCAGTATTTT

D: NA
J: TRBJ1-1
V: TRBV5-8
size: NA
CDR3: CASSLGLKQGITEAFF
DNA: TGTGCCAGCAGCTTGGGACTTAAACAGGGTATCACTGAAGCTTTCTTT

D: NA
J: TRBJ2-2
V: TRBV9
size: NA
CDR3: CASSVGNGGSGELFF
DNA: TGTGCCAGCAGCGTAGGAAACGGAGGCTCCGGGGAGCTGTTTTTT

D: NA
J: TRBJ1-2
V: TRBV21-1
size: NA
CDR3: CASSKDTMGASPYGYTF
DNA: TGTGCCAGCAGCAAAGACACCATGGGGGCTTCCCCCTATGGCTACACCTTC

D: NA
J: TRBJ1-1
V: TRBV4-3
size: NA
CDR3: CASSPQSPAPNTEAFF
DNA: TGCGCCAGCAGCCCTCAGTCACCTGCCCCGAACACTGAAGCTTTCTTT

D: NA
J: TRBJ1-2
V: TRBV7-8
size: NA
CDR3: CASSLLQANYGYTF
DNA: TGTGCCAGCAGCCTCTTACAGGCAAACTATGGCTACACCTTC

D: TRBD1
J: TRBJ1-6
V: TRBV2
size: few
CDR3: CASGGTERGSPLHF
DNA: TGTGCCAGTGGGGGGACAGAGAGAGGTTCACCCCTCCACTTT

D: NA
J: TRBJ1-5
V: TRBV6-2/TRBV6-3
size: NA
CDR3: CASSSGRVHNQPQHF
DNA: TGTGCCAGCAGTTCTGGGCGAGTACACAATCAGCCCCAGCATTTT

D: NA
J: TRBJ1-1
V: TRBV10-3
size: NA
CDR3: CAISDPAGLGWGTEAFF
DNA: TGTGCCATCAGTGATCCGGCAGGGCTCGGCTGGGGCACTGAAGCTTTCTTT

D: TRBD1
J: TRBJ1-5
V: TRBV19
size: NA
CDR3: CASQSGEGAGNQPQHF
DNA: TGTGCCAGTCAAAGCGGAGAGGGGGCTGGCAATCAGCCCCAGCATTTT

D: NA
J: TRBJ1-2
V: TRBV2
size: NA
CDR3: CASKRPTYGYTF
DNA: TGTGCCAGCAAGCGACCTACCTATGGCTACACCTTC

D: TRBD2
J: TRBJ2-3
V: TRBV5-4
size: NA
CDR3: CASTKGGAGADTQYF
DNA: TGTGCCAGCACCAAGGGGGGAGCGGGGGCAGATACGCAGTATTTT

D: NA
J: TRBJ2-7
V: TRBV5-6
size: once
CDR3: CASSRPGLDSYEQYF
DNA: TGTGCCAGCAGCCGTCCGGGACTCGACTCCTACGAGCAGTACTTC

D: TRBD2
J: TRBJ2-1
V: TRBV9
size: NA
CDR3: CASSVLAGEIKSSYNEQFF
DNA: TGTGCCAGCAGCGTTCTAGCGGGGGAGATCAAAAGCTCCTACAATGAGCAGTTCTTC

D: TRBD1
J: TRBJ1-6
V: TRBV27
size: NA
CDR3: CASSPPGQVLSPLHF
DNA: TGTGCCAGCAGTCCTCCGGGACAGGTGCTTTCACCCCTCCACTTT

D: TRBD1
J: TRBJ2-1
V: TRBV11-3
size: NA
CDR3: CASSPGGDEQFF
DNA: TGTGCCAGCAGCCCAGGGGGAGATGAGCAGTTCTTC

D: NA
J: TRBJ2-7
V: TRBV3-1/TRBV3-2
size: few
CDR3: CASSQAGTDEQYF
DNA: TGTGCCAGCAGCCAAGCGGGTACGGACGAGCAGTACTTC

D: TRBD2
J: TRBJ2-1
V: TRBV7-8
size: NA
CDR3: CASSAEGAGQNEQFF
DNA: TGTGCCAGCAGCGCAGAAGGAGCGGGGCAAAATGAGCAGTTCTTC

D: NA
J: TRBJ1-1
V: TRBV4-2
size: NA
CDR3: CASSQEGGGGTEAFF
DNA: TGTGCCAGCAGCCAAGAAGGGGGGGGAGGCACTGAAGCTTTCTTT

D: NA
J: TRBJ1-3
V: TRBV5-1
size: NA
CDR3: CASRSVGDSGNTIYF
DNA: TGCGCCAGCAGGTCAGTCGGGGACTCTGGAAACACCATATATTTT

D: TRBD1
J: TRBJ2-7
V: TRBV28
size: NA
CDR3: CASSLTGTGGAEQYF
DNA: TGTGCCAGCAGTTTAACCGGGACAGGGGGCGCCGAGCAGTACTTC

D: NA
J: TRBJ2-3
V: TRBV6-1
size: NA
CDR3: CASSELVLTHTDTQYF
DNA: TGTGCCAGCAGTGAGTTAGTTTTAACCCACACAGATACGCAGTATTTT

D: NA
J: TRBJ2-3
V: TRBV2
size: NA
CDR3: CASRRRRESTSTDTQYF
DNA: TGTGCCAGCAGACGGAGGAGGGAGAGCACTAGCACAGATACGCAGTATTTT

D: NA
J: TRBJ2-3
V: TRBV9
size: once
CDR3: CASSVGNSRITDTQYF
DNA: TGTGCCAGCAGCGTAGGCAACTCGAGGATCACAGATACGCAGTATTTT

D: NA
J: TRBJ2-5
V: TRBV6-2/TRBV6-3
size: NA
CDR3: CASSTVETQYF
DNA: TGTGCCAGCAGTACTGTGGAGACCCAGTACTTC

D: TRBD2
J: TRBJ2-7
V: TRBV6-2/TRBV6-3
size: NA
CDR3: CASSGSGTSSYEQYF
DNA: TGTGCCAGCAGTGGTAGCGGGACCAGCTCCTACGAGCAGTACTTC

D: NA
J: TRBJ2-7
V: TRBV28
size: NA
CDR3: CASSLNPGTHYEQYF
DNA: TGTGCCAGCAGTTTAAATCCGGGAACCCACTACGAGCAGTACTTC

D: NA
J: TRBJ1-4
V: TRBV29-1
size: NA
CDR3: CSVYGERRGTNEKLFF
DNA: TGCAGCGTTTACGGGGAACGCCGGGGGACTAATGAAAAACTGTTTTTT

D: NA
J: TRBJ1-1
V: TRBV29-1
size: NA
CDR3: CSVDPSGVLNTEAFF
DNA: TGCAGCGTTGATCCGTCGGGGGTTTTAAACACTGAAGCTTTCTTT

D: NA
J: TRBJ2-7
V: TRBV5-4
size: NA
CDR3: CASSLRRESHEQYF
DNA: TGTGCCAGCAGCTTGAGGCGGGAATCCCACGAGCAGTACTTC